This TCR beta chain is from a study of shared clonotypes between healthy human individuals. Execution of the assay was at deep level. The repertoire was sequenced with immunoSEQ multiplex PCR; TCRdb's copy has only in-frame clones and lacks some. Altogether more than 1 million clones are present, about 84% being singletons, with the ten largest covering 0.5% to 0.6%. Concerning this clone: Its matching antigen is unknown.

The CDR3 is made up of 13 amino acids. Per the germline V gene, CDR1 is GTSNPN and CDR2 is SVGIG (reference sequence). Trimming cost V 0 bases and J 6 bases, with 8 bases left between them. Whole-study results and caveats: Sampling covered nothing but blood. Tissue TCR repertoires likely differ from those found in blood.

This rearrangement joins TRBV30 to TRBJ1-4; D ambiguous. The sample was memory CD4+ T cells from PBMCs. As to subset: CD45RA-negative fraction. The clonotype comes from a man aged 18 to 29 in good health. Some clones in this sample may be carry-over from other donors' samples. DNA of the CDR3: TGTGCCTGGAGTGTACATCCAGATGAAAAACTGTTTTTT. The encoded protein is CAWSVHPDEKLFF.